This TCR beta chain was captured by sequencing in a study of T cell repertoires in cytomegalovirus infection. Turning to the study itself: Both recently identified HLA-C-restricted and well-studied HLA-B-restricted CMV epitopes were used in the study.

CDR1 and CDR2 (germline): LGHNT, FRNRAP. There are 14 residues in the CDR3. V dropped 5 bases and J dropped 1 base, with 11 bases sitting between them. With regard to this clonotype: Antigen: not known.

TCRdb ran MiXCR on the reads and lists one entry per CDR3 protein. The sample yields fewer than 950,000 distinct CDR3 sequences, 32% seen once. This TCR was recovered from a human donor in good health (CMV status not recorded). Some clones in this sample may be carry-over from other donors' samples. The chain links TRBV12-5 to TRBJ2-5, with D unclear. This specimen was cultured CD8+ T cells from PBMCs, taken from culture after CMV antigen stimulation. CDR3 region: CASGGRDSQETQYF. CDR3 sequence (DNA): TGTGCTAGTGGTGGCAGAGACTCCCAAGAGACCCAGTACTTC.